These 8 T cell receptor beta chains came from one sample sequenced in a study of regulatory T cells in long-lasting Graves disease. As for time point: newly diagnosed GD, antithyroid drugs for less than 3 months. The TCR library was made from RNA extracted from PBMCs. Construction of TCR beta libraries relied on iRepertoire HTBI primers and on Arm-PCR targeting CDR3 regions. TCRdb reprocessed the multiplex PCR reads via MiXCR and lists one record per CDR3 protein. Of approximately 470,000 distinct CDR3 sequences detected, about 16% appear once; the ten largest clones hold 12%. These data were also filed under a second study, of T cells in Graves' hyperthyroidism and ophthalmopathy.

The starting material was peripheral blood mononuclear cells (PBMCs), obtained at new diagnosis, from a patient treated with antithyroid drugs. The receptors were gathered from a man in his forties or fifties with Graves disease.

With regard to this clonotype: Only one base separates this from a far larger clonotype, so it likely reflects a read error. This CDR3 is CASSAGLGWDEQFF. CDR3 nucleotides: TGCGCCAGCAGCGCGGGACTAGGTTGGGATGAGCAGTTCTTC. V is TRBV5-1 and J is TRBJ2-1, with 8 bases lining up with TRBD2. CDR3 length equals 14 residues. V lost 4 bases, J lost 8 bases, and 8 bases stayed unmatched. From germline, CDR1 is SGHRS and CDR2 YFSETQ. Together with reference TRBV5-1 and TRBJ2-1, the CDR3 gives the full variable domain: KAGVTQTPRYLIKTRGQQVTLSCSPISGHRSVSWYQQTPGQGLQFLFEYFSETQRNKGNFPGRFSGRQFSNSRSEMNVSTLELGDSALYLCASSAGLGWDEQFFGPGTRLTVL.

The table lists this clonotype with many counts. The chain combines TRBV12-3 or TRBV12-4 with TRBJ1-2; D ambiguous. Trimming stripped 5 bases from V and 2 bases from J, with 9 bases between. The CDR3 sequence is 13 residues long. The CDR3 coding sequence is TGTGCCAGCAGTGTGGCCGAGAACTATGGCTACACCTTC. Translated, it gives CASSVAENYGYTF.

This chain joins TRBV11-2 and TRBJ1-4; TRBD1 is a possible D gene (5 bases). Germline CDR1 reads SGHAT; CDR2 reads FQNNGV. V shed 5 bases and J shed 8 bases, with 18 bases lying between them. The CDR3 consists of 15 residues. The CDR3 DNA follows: TGTGCCAGCAGCGCCGCGTCGGGGACTGGGGAAAAACTGTTTTTT. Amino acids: CASSAASGTGEKLFF.

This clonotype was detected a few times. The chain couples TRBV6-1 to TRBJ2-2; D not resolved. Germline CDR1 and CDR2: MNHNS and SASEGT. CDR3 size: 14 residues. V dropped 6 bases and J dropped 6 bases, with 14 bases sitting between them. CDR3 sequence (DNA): TGTGCCAGCAGATCCATAAGGCGCGCCGGGGAGCTGTTTTTT. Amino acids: CASRSIRRAGELFF.

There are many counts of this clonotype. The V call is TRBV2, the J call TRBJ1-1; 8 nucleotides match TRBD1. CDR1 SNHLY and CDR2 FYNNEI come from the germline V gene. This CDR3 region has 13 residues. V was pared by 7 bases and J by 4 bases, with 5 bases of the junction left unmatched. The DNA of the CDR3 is TGTGCCAGCACCGAGGACAGGGCCACTGAAGCTTTCTTT. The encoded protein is CASTEDRATEAFF.

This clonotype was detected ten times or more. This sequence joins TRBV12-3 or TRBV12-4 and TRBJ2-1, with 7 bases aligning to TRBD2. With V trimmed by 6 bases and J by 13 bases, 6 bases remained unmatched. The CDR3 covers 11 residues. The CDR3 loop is CASRSGGGQFF. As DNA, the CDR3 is TGTGCCAGCAGGTCTGGGGGGGGACAGTTCTTC.

CDR3 protein: CASSRDGGGYF. Written as DNA, the CDR3 is TGTGCCAGCAGCCGGGACGGTGGAGGGTATTTT. The rearrangement uses TRBV6-2 or TRBV6-3 and TRBJ2-3; D possibly uses TRBD1 or TRBD2 (5 bases each). The CDR3 sequence is 11 residues long. Germline loops: CDR1 MNHEY, CDR2 SVGEGT. Trimming removed 6 bases from V and 14 bases from J, with 15 bases in between.

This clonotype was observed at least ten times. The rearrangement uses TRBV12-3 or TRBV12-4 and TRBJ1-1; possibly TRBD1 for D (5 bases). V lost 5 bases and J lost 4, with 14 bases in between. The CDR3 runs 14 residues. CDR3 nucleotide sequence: TGTGCCAGCAGTATGGCAGGGCGCAGCACTGAAGCTTTCTTT. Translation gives CASSMAGRSTEAFF.